One sample yielded the 2 T cell receptor beta chains listed below, sequenced in a study of radiation and T cells in renal cell carcinoma. The assay was immunoSEQ multiplex PCR, and TCRdb's table has in-frame clones only and misses some. The table shows 150,000 to 200,000 clones, with about 87% occurring only once. As to time point: blood 4 weeks post-SBRT, at nephrectomy. Treatment here: 15 Gy SBRT to primary tumor, nephrectomy 4 weeks later. This sample comprised blood, obtained from a patient whose treatment included radiotherapy and nephrectomy. These receptors all come from a woman aged 50 to 60 with renal cell carcinoma.

This clone was seen just once. The chain combines TRBV6-5 with TRBJ1-1, with 9 bases identical to TRBD1. Germline trimming cut 5 bases from V and 3 bases from J; bases unmatched to any gene: 4. The CDR3 contains 14 residues. Germline V gene data show CDR1 as MNHEY and CDR2 as SVGAGI. The CDR3 bases are TGTGCCAGCAGTAGGACAGGGGCTGACACTGAAGCTTTCTTT. Its protein product is CASSRTGADTEAFF.

This rearrangement joins TRBV2 to TRBJ1-2, with 7 bases that match TRBD1. This CDR3 region has 13 residues. In germline, CDR1 is SNHLY, CDR2 FYNNEI. The V and J ends lost 3 bases and 5 bases, in that order; junction bases with no gene match: 3. The chain's CDR3 is CASSDGQVYGYTF. In nucleotides, the CDR3 is TGTGCCAGCAGTGATGGACAGGTATATGGCTACACCTTC.